This T cell receptor (beta chain) was profiled in a study of response to subunit inactivated influenza vaccine. Study-level findings and limits: Authors suggested seasonal influenza vaccinations each recruit few new T cells.

Deletions cut 1 base from V and 13 bases from J, with 8 bases between. There are 12 residues in the CDR3. Germline loops: CDR1 SGHDN, CDR2 FVKESK. TCRdb processed the RT-PCR reads anew with MiXCR; each CDR3 protein has one entry. The table lists approximately 310,000 distinct CDR3 sequences, around a fifth of them singletons. As concerns this clonotype: Its antigen is currently unknown.

This chain connects TRBV14 to TRBJ2-6, with D hard to call. The specimen comprised PBMCs from blood, sampled less than 22 months after vaccination. This sequence was found in a man between 50 and 75 years old who received an inactivated influenza vaccine. The CDR3 spells CASSQGNMVLTF. CDR3 sequence (DNA): TGTGCCAGCAGCCAAGGTAACATGGTCCTGACTTTC.